A single sample is the source of the 27 T cell receptor beta chains below, sequenced in a study of identical twins. TCRdb re-derived calls from the 5' RACE reads in MiXCR, one entry per CDR3 protein. The sample has around 1.7 million distinct CDR3 sequences, roughly 35% seen once; the top ten hold more than 0.25%. The sample taken for sequencing was cord blood. Receptors were obtained from a newborn girl in good health.

A single count supports this clonotype. With a much larger clone just one base away, this may be a read error. This chain uses TRBV12-3 or TRBV12-4 with TRBJ1-2; a possible D gene is TRBD1 (5 bases). The V and J ends lost 1 base and 4 bases respectively, with 16 bases between them. The CDR3 is 16 residues long. The CDR3 nucleotides read TGTGCCAGCAGTTTAGGGGGACCACGGCAGGGCTATGGCTACACCTTC. Translated: CASSLGGPRQGYGYTF.

A few counts support this clonotype. V and J are TRBV28 and TRBJ2-7; 8 nucleotides agree with TRBD1. V lost 3 bases to trimming and J lost 6 bases; unmatched junction nucleotides: 4. The CDR3 is made up of 13 amino acids. Germline V gene lookup returns CDR1 MDHEN and CDR2 SYDVKM. In DNA form, the CDR3 reads TGTGCCAGCAGTTTGCCAGGGACAGGCGAGCAGTACTTC. As protein: CASSLPGTGEQYF.

This chain connects TRBV5-1 to TRBJ2-1; 12 bases align to TRBD2. CDR3 length: 17 amino acids. With 3 bases clipped from V and 6 bases from J, the junction kept 10 bases outside the gene matches. Germline V gene data show CDR1 as SGHRS and CDR2 as YFSETQ. This CDR3 is CASSSSYPSGRANEQFF. The CDR3 DNA follows: TGCGCCAGCAGCTCCTCTTATCCTAGCGGGAGGGCCAATGAGCAGTTCTTC.

A remark on this clonotype: This could be a read error, since a much larger clone is one nucleotide away. This chain connects TRBV4-1 to TRBJ2-4, with D maybe TRBD1 (6 bases). V dropped 1 base and J dropped 13 bases, with 23 bases sitting between them. This CDR3 has 16 amino acids. Germline CDR1 is MGHRA and CDR2 is YSYEKL. DNA for the CDR3: TGCGCCAGCAGCCAAGTCCGACAGGTCTTCACCAATGAGCAGTACTTC. The encoded protein is CASSQVRQVFTNEQYF.

The chain joins TRBV5-1 to TRBJ2-3; D possibly corresponds to TRBD1 (6 bases). The CDR3 spans 16 residues. The V and J ends lost 3 bases and 1 base respectively, with 15 bases between them. Per germline, CDR1 SGHRS and CDR2 YFSETQ. CDR3 loop: CASSSRDMDRTDTQYF. The CDR3 DNA follows: TGCGCCAGCAGCTCCCGGGACATGGACCGCACAGATACGCAGTATTTT. The entire variable domain, with the rest obtained from reference TRBV5-1 and TRBJ2-3, is as follows: KAGVTQTPRYLIKTRGQQVTLSCSPISGHRSVSWYQQTPGQGLQFLFEYFSETQRNKGNFPGRFSGRQFSNSRSEMNVSTLELGDSALYLCASSSRDMDRTDTQYFGPGTRLTVL.

V gene TRBV5-4 combines with J gene TRBJ1-4, with D unresolved. Trimming took 0 bases from V and 5 from J, leaving 11 bases between them. Germline V CDR1 and CDR2: SGHNT, YYREEE (reference sequence). The CDR3 is made up of 15 amino acids. Here the CDR3 reads CASSLDGGPNEKLFF. CDR3 bases: TGTGCCAGCAGCTTGGACGGCGGCCCGAATGAAAAACTGTTTTTT.

The V gene is TRBV5-1, the J gene TRBJ2-7; TRBD2 aligns across 9 bases. Trimming cost V 1 base and J 7 bases; bases outside gene matches: 12. The CDR3 totals 16 residues. Germline V gene data show CDR1 as SGHRS and CDR2 as YFSETQ. As DNA, the CDR3 is TGCGCCAGCAGCTTGAACGCGGGAGGGCCTTCGGATGAGCAGTACTTC. Its translation is CASSLNAGGPSDEQYF.

The sample holds a few counts of this clonotype. J is TRBJ2-4 and V is TRBV11-2, with D unclear. Germline-derived CDR1 and CDR2 are SGHAT and FQNNGV. V was pared by 5 bases and J by 0 bases, with 14 bases between. This CDR3 has 16 residues. The CDR3 nucleotides read TGTGCCAGCAGCCTATCGGCGGATTTAGCCAAAAACATTCAGTACTTC. Protein sequence: CASSLSADLAKNIQYF.

This chain links TRBV18 with TRBJ1-4; possibly TRBD1 for D (6 bases). Looked up from germline, CDR1 is KGHSH and CDR2 is LQKENI. The CDR3 loop spans 16 amino acids. V was cut by 2 bases and J by 8 bases, with 18 bases left in between. CDR3 region: CASSPKRQADLEKLFF. The CDR3 DNA is TGTGCCAGCTCACCAAAGAGACAGGCCGATTTGGAAAAACTGTTTTTT.

The chain links TRBV30 to TRBJ1-2; D not resolved. The germline V gene encodes CDR1 GTSNPN and CDR2 SVGIG (reference sequence). V gave up 2 bases and J gave up 0 bases, with 7 bases separating them. This CDR3 spans 13 amino acids. The DNA for the CDR3 is TGTGCCTGGAGTCCGGGGTCTAACTATGGCTACACCTTC. This sequence encodes CAWSPGSNYGYTF.

V usage is TRBV6-1 and J usage is TRBJ2-7, with D possibly TRBD2 on 5 matching bases. The CDR3 extends over 12 amino acids. Trimming pared 8 bases from V and 2 bases from J, leaving 10 bases between. Germline CDR1 MNHNS, CDR2 SASEGT. DNA of the CDR3: TGTGCCAGCGGGAGCGCCACCTACGAGCAGTACTTC. It specifies CASGSATYEQYF.

This rearrangement joins TRBV7-8 to TRBJ1-5, with 7 bases identical to TRBD1. The CDR3 is made up of 14 amino acids. The ends lost 3 bases at V and 5 bases at J; junction bases unmatched: 4. In germline, CDR1 is SGHVS, CDR2 FQNEAQ. In DNA, the CDR3 is TGTGCCAGCAGCTTGACAGGGCTGGATCAGCCCCAGCATTTT. Amino acid sequence: CASSLTGLDQPQHF.

The chain links TRBV20-1 to TRBJ1-2, with a tentative D call TRBD1 (6 bases). Germline V gene data show CDR1 as DFQATT and CDR2 as SNEGSKA (reference sequence). The CDR3 contains 9 residues. The CDR3 DNA follows: TGCAGCCCTCAGGGGGGCTACACCTTC. This codes for CSPQGGYTF.

This clonotype was counted many times. The genes are TRBV9 and TRBJ1-2; D gene uncertain. The length of the CDR3 is 13 residues. Trimming cost V 2 bases and J 4 bases, with 9 bases left between them. The V gene's germline CDR1 is SGDLS and CDR2 YYNGEE. CDR3 sequence reads: CASSVDQFYGYTF. Written as DNA, the CDR3 is TGTGCCAGCAGCGTCGACCAGTTCTATGGCTACACCTTC. The complete variable domain, with remaining parts taken from reference TRBV9 and TRBJ1-2, reads DSGVTQTPKHLITATGQRVTLRCSPRSGDLSVYWYQQSLDQGLQFLIQYYNGEERAKGNILERFSAQQFPDLHSELNLSSLELGDSALYFCASSVDQFYGYTFGSGTRLTVV.

V and J are TRBV5-1 and TRBJ2-3, with 8 bases identical to TRBD2. The length of the CDR3 is 17 residues. Per the germline V gene, CDR1 is SGHRS and CDR2 is YFSETQ. Losses at the gene ends were 5 bases for V and 5 bases for J; bases not matched to a gene: 16. In DNA form, the CDR3 reads TGCGCCAGCAGTCTCCTCCTTTCGGGGGGGCAAGGAGATACGCAGTATTTT. Its protein product is CASSLLLSGGQGDTQYF.

V is TRBV5-1 and J is TRBJ2-4; 12 nucleotides match TRBD2. Matching the DNA end better, TRBJ2-7 makes the J call doubtful. Germline V gives CDR1 SGHRS, CDR2 YFSETQ. This CDR3 is built from 15 residues. CDR3: CASSLVTSGSLEQYF. The CDR3 region has the DNA TGCGCCAGCAGCTTGGTGACTAGCGGGAGTCTCGAGCAGTACTTC.

The CDR3 spells CASRPGHHQGTQYF. The CDR3 DNA reads as TGTGCCAGCAGGCCGGGACATCATCAGGGGACCCAGTACTTC. V gene TRBV28 combines with J gene TRBJ2-5; D is perhaps TRBD1 (6 bases). Germline CDR1 and CDR2: MDHEN and SYDVKM. Trimming took 6 bases from V and 7 from J, leaving 18 bases between them. The CDR3 loop spans 14 amino acids.

V is TRBV20-1 and J is TRBJ2-2; TRBD2 agrees at 7 bases. This CDR3 has 15 residues. In germline, CDR1 is DFQATT, CDR2 SNEGSKA (reference sequence). J lost 1 base, V lost 3 bases, and 5 bases had no gene match. The DNA of the CDR3 is TGCAGTGCTAGTCCTGGCGGGAGGAACACCGGGGAGCTGTTTTTT. This encodes CSASPGGRNTGELFF.

This sequence joins TRBV5-6 and TRBJ1-1; D might be TRBD1 (6 bases). V gave up 3 bases and J gave up 5 bases, with 14 bases separating them. From germline, CDR1 is SGHDT and CDR2 YYEEEE. CDR3 length: 14 residues. The CDR3 coding sequence is TGTGCCAGCAGCTCCGGGACAAGGAGGACTGAAGCTTTCTTT. Its translation is CASSSGTRRTEAFF.

This chain's CDR3 is CASSSRTGFENIQYF. As DNA, the CDR3 is TGTGCCAGCAGTTCGCGAACAGGTTTCGAAAACATTCAGTACTTC. This sequence joins TRBV28 and TRBJ2-4; weak D call: TRBD1 (5 bases). The CDR3 is 15 residues long. Germline V lookup: CDR1 MDHEN, CDR2 SYDVKM. The germline V and J ends were trimmed by 4 bases and 5 bases, with 15 bases remaining between them.

This clonotype was counted only a few times. The chain uses TRBV6-2 or TRBV6-3 and TRBJ1-1, with unresolved D. CDR3 length: 16 amino acids. The V gene lost 7 bases and the J gene lost 1 base, with 19 bases spanning the gap. Germline CDR1 and CDR2: MNHEY and SVGEGT. The chain's CDR3 is CASIQPGPPGNTEAFF. The CDR3 nucleotides read TGTGCCAGCATCCAACCGGGTCCACCGGGGAACACTGAAGCTTTCTTT.

This clonotype was picked up a small number of times. V usage is TRBV25-1 and J usage is TRBJ2-1; D gene uncertain. Germline-derived CDR1 and CDR2 are MGHDK and SYGVNS. The CDR3 is 15 amino acids. V dropped 2 bases and J dropped 8 bases, with 16 bases sitting between them. As DNA, the CDR3 is TGTGCCAGCAGTGAAGGGCCGAGGCTTTCGGATGAGCAGTTCTTC. Amino acids: CASSEGPRLSDEQFF. The variable domain in full, completed from reference TRBV25-1 and TRBJ2-1, reads EADIYQTPRYLVIGTGKKITLECSQTMGHDKMYWYQQDPGMELHLIHYSYGVNSTEKGDLSSESTVSRIRTEHFPLTLESARPSHTSQYLCASSEGPRLSDEQFFGPGTRLTVL.

This sequence joins TRBV21-1 and TRBJ1-2. TRBV21-1 is marked as a pseudogene. This CDR3 has 17 amino acids. The CDR3 nucleotides are TGTGCCAGCAGCAAAGCGAGTGGAGGATGGAGGGTCTATGGCTACACCTTC. This encodes CASSKASGGWRVYGYTF.

This clonotype occurred once. This chain links TRBV7-6 with TRBJ2-4, with D perhaps matching TRBD1 (6 bases). Germline V gene lookup returns CDR1 SGHVS and CDR2 FNYEAQ. Trimming took off 3 bases at V and 16 bases at J, with 22 bases between the two ends. The CDR3 covers 14 residues. DNA of the CDR3: TGTGCCAGCAGCTTCGGGACAACCCAAGAGACCCACTACTTC. The encoded protein is CASSFGTTQETHYF.

This clonotype has just a few counts. The chain has TRBV4-2 and TRBJ2-1; D unclear. Trimming left V 1 base short and J 5 bases short, with 12 bases between. CDR1 is LGHNA, CDR2 YNFKEQ, per germline. The CDR3 loop spans 15 amino acids. The CDR3 here is CASSQVGVLNNEQFF. The DNA of the CDR3 is TGTGCCAGCAGCCAAGTCGGCGTACTCAACAATGAGCAGTTCTTC.

The V gene is TRBV20-1, the J gene TRBJ2-1, with TRBD1 matching 8 bases. The CDR3 is 14 residues long. With V trimmed by 4 bases and J by 4 bases, 6 bases remained unmatched. Germline V gene lookup returns CDR1 DFQATT and CDR2 SNEGSKA (reference sequence). CDR3 residues: CSAIWTGPYNEQFF. In nucleotides, the CDR3 is TGCAGTGCTATCTGGACAGGGCCATACAATGAGCAGTTCTTC.

A remark on this clonotype: The junction does not match germline at one end; this may be a read error. The chain employs TRBV7-7 and TRBJ2-5; the match to TRBD2 covers 10 bases. CDR3 length: 15 residues. The germline V gene encodes CDR1 SSHAT and CDR2 FNYEAQ (reference sequence). The CDR3 DNA reads as TGTGCTAGCAAACGTGGACTAGCGGCCCAAGAGACCCAGTACTTC. Translating gives CASKRGLAAQETQYF.